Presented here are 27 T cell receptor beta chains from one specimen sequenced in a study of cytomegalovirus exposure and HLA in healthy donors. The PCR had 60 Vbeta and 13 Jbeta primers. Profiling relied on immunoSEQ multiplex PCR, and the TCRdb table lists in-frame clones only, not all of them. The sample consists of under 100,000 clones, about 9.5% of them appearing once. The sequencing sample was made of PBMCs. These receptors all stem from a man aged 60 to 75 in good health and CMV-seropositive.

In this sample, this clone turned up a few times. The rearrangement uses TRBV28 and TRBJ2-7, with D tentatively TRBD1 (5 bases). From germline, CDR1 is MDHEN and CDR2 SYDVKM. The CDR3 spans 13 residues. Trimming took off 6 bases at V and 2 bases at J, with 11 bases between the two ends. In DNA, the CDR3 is TGTGCCAGCAGGCCCCAGGGAACCTACGAGCAGTACTTC. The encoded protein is CASRPQGTYEQYF.

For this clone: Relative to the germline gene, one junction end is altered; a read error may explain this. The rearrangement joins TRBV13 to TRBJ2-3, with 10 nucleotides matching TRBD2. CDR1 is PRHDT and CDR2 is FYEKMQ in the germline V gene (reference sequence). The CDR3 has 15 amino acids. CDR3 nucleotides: TGTGCCAGCAGCTTTAGCGGGGGGAGCACAGATGCGCAGTATTTT. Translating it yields CASSFSGGSTDAQYF.

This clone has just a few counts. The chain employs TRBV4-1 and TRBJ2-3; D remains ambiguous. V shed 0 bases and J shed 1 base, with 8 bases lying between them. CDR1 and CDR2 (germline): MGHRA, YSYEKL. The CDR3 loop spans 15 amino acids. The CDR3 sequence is CASSQDFSRTDTQYF. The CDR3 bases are TGCGCCAGCAGCCAAGATTTTAGTCGCACAGATACGCAGTATTTT.

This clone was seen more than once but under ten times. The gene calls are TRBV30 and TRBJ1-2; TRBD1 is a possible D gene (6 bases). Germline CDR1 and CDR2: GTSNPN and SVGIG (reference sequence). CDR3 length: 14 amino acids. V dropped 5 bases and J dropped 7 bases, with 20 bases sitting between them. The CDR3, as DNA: TGTGCCTGGGACGACCGGGACACTCACCCTGGCTACACCTTC. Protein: CAWDDRDTHPGYTF. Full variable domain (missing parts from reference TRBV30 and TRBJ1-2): SQTIHQWPATLVQPVGSPLSLECTVEGTSNPNLYWYRQAAGRGLQLLFYSVGIGQISSEVPQNLSASRPQDRQFILSSKKLLLSDSGFYLCAWDDRDTHPGYTFGSGTRLTVV.

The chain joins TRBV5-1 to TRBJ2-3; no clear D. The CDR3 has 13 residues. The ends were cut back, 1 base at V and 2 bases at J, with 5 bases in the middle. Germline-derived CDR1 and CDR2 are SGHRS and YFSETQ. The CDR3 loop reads CASSLSLTDTQYF. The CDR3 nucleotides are TGCGCCAGCAGCTTGAGCCTCACAGATACGCAGTATTTT.

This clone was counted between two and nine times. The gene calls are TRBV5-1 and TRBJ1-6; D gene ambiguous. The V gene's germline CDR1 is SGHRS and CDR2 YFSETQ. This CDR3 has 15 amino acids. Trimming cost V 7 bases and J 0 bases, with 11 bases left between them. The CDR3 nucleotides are TGCGCCAGCCGCACTGAGAGCTCCTATAATTCACCCCTCCACTTT. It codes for CASRTESSYNSPLHF.

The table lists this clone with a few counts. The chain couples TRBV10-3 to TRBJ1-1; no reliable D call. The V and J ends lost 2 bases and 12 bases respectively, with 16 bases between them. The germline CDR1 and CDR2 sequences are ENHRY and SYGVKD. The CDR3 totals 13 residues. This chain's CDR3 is CAISELLTQVTFF. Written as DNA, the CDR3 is TGTGCCATCAGTGAGCTACTTACCCAGGTGACTTTCTTT.

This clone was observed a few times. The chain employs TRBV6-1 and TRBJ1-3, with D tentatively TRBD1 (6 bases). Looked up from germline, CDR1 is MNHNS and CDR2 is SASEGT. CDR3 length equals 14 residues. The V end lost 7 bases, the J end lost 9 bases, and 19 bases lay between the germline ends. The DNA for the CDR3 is TGTGCCAGCATCACACAGGGCCCCGGTAGCACCATATATTTT. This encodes CASITQGPGSTIYF.

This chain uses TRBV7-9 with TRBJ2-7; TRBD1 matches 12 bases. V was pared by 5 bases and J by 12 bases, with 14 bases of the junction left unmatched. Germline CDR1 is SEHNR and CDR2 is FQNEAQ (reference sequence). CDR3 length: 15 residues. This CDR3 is CASSTTGQGAIYAYF. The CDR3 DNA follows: TGTGCCAGCAGCACGACGGGACAGGGGGCTATTTATGCGTACTTC. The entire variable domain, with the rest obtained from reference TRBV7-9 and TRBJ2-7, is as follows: DTGVSQNPRHKITKRGQNVTFRCDPISEHNRLYWYRQTLGQGPEFLTYFQNEAQLEKSRLLSDRFSAERPKGSFSTLEIQRTEQGDSAMYLCASSTTGQGAIYAYFGPGTRLTVT.

The CDR3 loop reads CASGGTDSNQPQHF. The CDR3 bases are TGTGCCTCGGGGGGCACTGACAGCAATCAGCCCCAGCATTTT. The chain employs TRBV19 and TRBJ1-5; TRBD1 might be the D (6 bases). V was pared by 11 bases and J by 1 base, with 15 bases between. The CDR3 totals 14 residues. CDR1 is LNHDA, CDR2 SQIVND, per germline (reference sequence).

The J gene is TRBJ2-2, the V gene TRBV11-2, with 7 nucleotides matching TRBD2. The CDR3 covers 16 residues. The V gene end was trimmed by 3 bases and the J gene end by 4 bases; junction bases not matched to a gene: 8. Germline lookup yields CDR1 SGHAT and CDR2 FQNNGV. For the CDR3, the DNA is TGTGCCAGCAGCTTCCTGACTAGCCCCGCCACCGGGGAGCTGTTTTTT. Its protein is CASSFLTSPATGELFF.

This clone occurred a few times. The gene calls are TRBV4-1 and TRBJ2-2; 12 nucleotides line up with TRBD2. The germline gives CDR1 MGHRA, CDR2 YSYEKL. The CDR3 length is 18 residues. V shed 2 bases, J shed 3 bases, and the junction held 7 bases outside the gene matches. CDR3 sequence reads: CASSQPGLAGRYTGELFF. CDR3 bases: TGCGCCAGCAGCCAACCGGGACTAGCGGGTCGGTACACCGGGGAGCTGTTTTTT.

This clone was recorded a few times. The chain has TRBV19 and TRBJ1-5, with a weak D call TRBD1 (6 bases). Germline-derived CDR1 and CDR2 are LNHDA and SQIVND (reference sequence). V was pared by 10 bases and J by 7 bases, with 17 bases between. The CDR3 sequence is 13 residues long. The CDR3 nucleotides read TGTGCCACCTCGGGGGGGGGCTTCCAGCCCCAGCATTTT. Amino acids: CATSGGGFQPQHF.

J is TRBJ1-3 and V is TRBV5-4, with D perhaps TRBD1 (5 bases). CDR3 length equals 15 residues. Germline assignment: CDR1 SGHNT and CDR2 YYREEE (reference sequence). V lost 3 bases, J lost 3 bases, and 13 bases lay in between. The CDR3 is CASSSPQGGGNTIYF. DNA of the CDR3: TGTGCCAGCAGCTCTCCTCAGGGTGGTGGAAACACCATATATTTT.

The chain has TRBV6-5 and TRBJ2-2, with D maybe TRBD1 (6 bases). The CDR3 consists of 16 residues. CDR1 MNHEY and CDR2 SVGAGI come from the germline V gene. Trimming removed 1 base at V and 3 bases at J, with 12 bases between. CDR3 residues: CASSYYPRTDTGELFF. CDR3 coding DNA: TGTGCCAGCAGTTACTATCCAAGGACAGACACCGGGGAGCTGTTTTTT.

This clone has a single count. The CDR3: CASTSWGTPYSNQPQHF. CDR3 bases: TGTGCCAGTACCTCTTGGGGGACACCCTATAGCAATCAGCCCCAGCATTTT. The J gene is TRBJ1-5, the V gene TRBV19; the D gene is possibly TRBD1 (6 bases). V lost 7 bases to trimming and J lost 0 bases, with 19 bases between them. This CDR3 region has 17 residues. Germline lookup yields CDR1 LNHDA and CDR2 SQIVND (reference sequence).

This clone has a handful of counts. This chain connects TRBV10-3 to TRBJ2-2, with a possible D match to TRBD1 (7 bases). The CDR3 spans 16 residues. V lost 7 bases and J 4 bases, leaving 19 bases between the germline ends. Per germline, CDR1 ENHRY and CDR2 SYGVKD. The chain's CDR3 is CAIKPLGQEGTGELFF. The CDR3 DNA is TGTGCCATCAAACCCCTCGGACAGGAGGGCACCGGGGAGCTGTTTTTT.

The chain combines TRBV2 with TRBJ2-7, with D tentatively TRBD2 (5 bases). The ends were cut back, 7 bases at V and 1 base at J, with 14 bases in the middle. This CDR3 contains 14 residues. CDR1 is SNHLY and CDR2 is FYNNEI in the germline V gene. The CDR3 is CASMRDTGSYEQYF. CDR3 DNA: TGTGCCAGCATGAGGGATACGGGTTCCTACGAGCAGTACTTC.

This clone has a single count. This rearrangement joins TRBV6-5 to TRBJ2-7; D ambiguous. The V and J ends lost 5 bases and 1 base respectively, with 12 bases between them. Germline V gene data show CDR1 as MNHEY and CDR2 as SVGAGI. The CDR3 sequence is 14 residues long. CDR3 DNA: TGTGCCAGCAGTGTAACGGTGACTTCCTACGAGCAGTACTTC. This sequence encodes CASSVTVTSYEQYF.

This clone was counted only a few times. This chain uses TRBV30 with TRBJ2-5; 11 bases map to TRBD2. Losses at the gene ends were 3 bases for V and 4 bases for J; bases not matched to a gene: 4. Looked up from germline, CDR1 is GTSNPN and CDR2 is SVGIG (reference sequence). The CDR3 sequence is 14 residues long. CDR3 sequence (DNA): TGTGCCTGGAGCGGTAGCGGGGGGGGAGAGACCCAGTACTTC. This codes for CAWSGSGGGETQYF.

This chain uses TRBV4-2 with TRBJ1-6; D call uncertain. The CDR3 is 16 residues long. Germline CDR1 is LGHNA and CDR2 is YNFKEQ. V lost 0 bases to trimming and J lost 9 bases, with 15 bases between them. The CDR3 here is CASSQEAGGSGSPLHF. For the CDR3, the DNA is TGTGCCAGCAGCCAAGAGGCGGGAGGAAGTGGTTCACCCCTCCACTTT.

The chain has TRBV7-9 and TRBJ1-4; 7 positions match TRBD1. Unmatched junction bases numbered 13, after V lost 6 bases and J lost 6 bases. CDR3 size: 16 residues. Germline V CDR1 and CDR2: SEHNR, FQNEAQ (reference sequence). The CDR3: CASSTPEGGDDEKLFF. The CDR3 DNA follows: TGTGCCAGCAGTACCCCAGAAGGGGGCGATGATGAAAAACTGTTTTTT.

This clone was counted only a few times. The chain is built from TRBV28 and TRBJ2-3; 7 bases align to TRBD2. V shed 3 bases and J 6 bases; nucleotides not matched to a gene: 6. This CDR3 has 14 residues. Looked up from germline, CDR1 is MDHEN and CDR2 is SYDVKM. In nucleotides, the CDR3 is TGTGCCAGCAGTTTGGCTAGCGGATCGGATACGCAGTATTTT. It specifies CASSLASGSDTQYF.

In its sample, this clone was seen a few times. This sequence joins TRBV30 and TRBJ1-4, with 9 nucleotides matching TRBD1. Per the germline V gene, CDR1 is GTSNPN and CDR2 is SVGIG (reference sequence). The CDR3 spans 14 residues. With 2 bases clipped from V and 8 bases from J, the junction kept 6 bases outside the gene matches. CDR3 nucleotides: TGTGCCTGGAGTACCGGGACAGGGAGAGAAAAACTGTTTTTT. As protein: CAWSTGTGREKLFF.

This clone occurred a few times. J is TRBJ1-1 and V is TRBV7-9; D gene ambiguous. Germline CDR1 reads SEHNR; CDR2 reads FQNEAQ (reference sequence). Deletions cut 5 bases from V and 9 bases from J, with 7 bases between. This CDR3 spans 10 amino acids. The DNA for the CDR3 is TGTGCCAGCAGCCAAGACAAAGCTTTCTTT. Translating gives CASSQDKAFF.

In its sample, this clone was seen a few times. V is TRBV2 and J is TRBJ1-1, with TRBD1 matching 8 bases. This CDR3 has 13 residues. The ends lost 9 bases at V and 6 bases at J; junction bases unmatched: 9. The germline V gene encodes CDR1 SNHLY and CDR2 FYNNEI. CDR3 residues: CARNEDRDAEAFF. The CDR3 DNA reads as TGTGCCAGAAATGAGGACAGGGACGCTGAAGCTTTCTTT.

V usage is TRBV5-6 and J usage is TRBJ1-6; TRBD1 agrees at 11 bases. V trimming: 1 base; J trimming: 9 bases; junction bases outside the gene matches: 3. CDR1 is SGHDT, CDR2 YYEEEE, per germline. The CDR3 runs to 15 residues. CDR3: CASSLRTGGLSPLHF. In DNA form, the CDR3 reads TGTGCCAGCAGCTTGAGGACAGGGGGCCTTTCACCCCTCCACTTT. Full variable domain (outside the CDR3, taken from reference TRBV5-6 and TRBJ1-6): DAGVTQSPTHLIKTRGQQVTLRCSPKSGHDTVSWYQQALGQGPQFIFQYYEEEERQRGNFPDRFSGHQFPNYSSELNVNALLLGDSALYLCASSLRTGGLSPLHFGNGTRLTVT.